The rows below give T cell receptor beta chains drawn from one sample of a study of T cells in Graves' hyperthyroidism and ophthalmopathy. MiXCR was run by TCRdb on the multiplex PCR reads, yielding one entry per CDR3 protein. The sample has 640,000 or so distinct CDR3 sequences; 14% are singletons. The material sequenced was blood. The origin of the receptors is a woman aged 18-29 years with Graves' ophthalmopathy. Each CDR3 is given with its conserved first and last residue. A D gene is named only where the DNA matches it firmly. Clone size is given for some rows only: seen once, a few or many times, or a class if the clone is expanded.

v_call: TRBV9; j_call: TRBJ2-1; clone_size: -; d_call: TRBD2; cdr3_nt: TGTGCCAGCAGCGTAGGAGCGGGAGCGGGAGTGTTCCCTGAGCAGTTCTTC; cdr3_aa: CASSVGAGAGVFPEQFF
v_call: TRBV7-3; j_call: TRBJ2-3; clone_size: many; d_call: TRBD2; cdr3_nt: TGTGCCAGCAGCTTAAATCCAGCGGGAGGGAGTTCCGATACGCAGTATTTT; cdr3_aa: CASSLNPAGGSSDTQYF
v_call: TRBV2; j_call: TRBJ2-3; clone_size: many; d_call: -; cdr3_nt: TGTGCCAGCAGTAAGAGTATCGGAACAGATACGCAGTATTTT; cdr3_aa: CASSKSIGTDTQYF
v_call: TRBV5-1; j_call: TRBJ1-4; clone_size: -; d_call: TRBD1; cdr3_nt: TGTGCCAGCAGCGTAGGCACAGGGGGTTCCAATGAAAAACTGTTTTTT; cdr3_aa: CASSVGTGGSNEKLFF
v_call: TRBV29-1; j_call: TRBJ1-1; clone_size: many; d_call: -; cdr3_nt: TGCAGCGTTGAAGCTTGGAGACACACTGAAGCTTTCTTT; cdr3_aa: CSVEAWRHTEAFF
v_call: TRBV12-5; j_call: TRBJ2-1; clone_size: many; d_call: TRBD2; cdr3_nt: TGTGCTAGTGGTTTGGGGACTAGCGGGAGAAATGAGCAGTTCTTC; cdr3_aa: CASGLGTSGRNEQFF
v_call: TRBV4-3; j_call: TRBJ2-1; clone_size: few; d_call: -; cdr3_nt: TGCGCCAGCAGCCAAGGATTGAGAGGGATTCTAAATGAGCAGTTCTTC; cdr3_aa: CASSQGLRGILNEQFF
v_call: TRBV6-1; j_call: TRBJ2-1; clone_size: many; d_call: -; cdr3_nt: TGTGCCAGCAGTTCCACCTGGGACAACAATGAGCAGTTCTTC; cdr3_aa: CASSSTWDNNEQFF
v_call: TRBV19; j_call: TRBJ2-7; clone_size: -; d_call: -; cdr3_nt: TGTGCCAGTAGTACCCAGGGCGGGTTCTACGAGCAGTACTTC; cdr3_aa: CASSTQGGFYEQYF
v_call: TRBV6-2/TRBV6-3; j_call: TRBJ2-1; clone_size: many; d_call: TRBD2; cdr3_nt: TGTGCCAGCAGGGGACTAGCGGTGTACAATGAGCAGTTCTTC; cdr3_aa: CASRGLAVYNEQFF
v_call: TRBV30; j_call: TRBJ1-5; clone_size: many; d_call: -; cdr3_nt: TGTGCCTGGAGTGTGCAGGGGCTCGGCAATCAGCCCCAGCATTTT; cdr3_aa: CAWSVQGLGNQPQHF
v_call: TRBV29-1; j_call: TRBJ2-5; clone_size: many; d_call: TRBD2; cdr3_nt: TGCAGCCTTGTGGGACTAGCGGGACCCTTAGAAGAGACCCAGTACTTC; cdr3_aa: CSLVGLAGPLEETQYF
v_call: TRBV9; j_call: TRBJ2-1; clone_size: -; d_call: TRBD2; cdr3_nt: TGTGCCAGCAGCGAGACTAGCGGGAACTCCTACAATGAGCAGTTCTTC; cdr3_aa: CASSETSGNSYNEQFF
v_call: TRBV7-2; j_call: TRBJ2-3; clone_size: many; d_call: -; cdr3_nt: TGTGCCAGCAGCTTAATGGCGGGATTTACAGATACGCAGTATTTT; cdr3_aa: CASSLMAGFTDTQYF
v_call: TRBV28; j_call: TRBJ1-2; clone_size: many; d_call: -; cdr3_nt: TGTGCCAGCAGTTTTATAATGACAGGACACGGGAACTATGGCTACACCTTC; cdr3_aa: CASSFIMTGHGNYGYTF
v_call: TRBV24-1; j_call: TRBJ1-1; clone_size: few; d_call: -; cdr3_nt: TGTGCCACCCGAGATACTCTGGACACTGAAGCTTTCTTT; cdr3_aa: CATRDTLDTEAFF
v_call: TRBV18; j_call: TRBJ2-5; clone_size: many; d_call: TRBD2; cdr3_nt: TGTGCCAGCTCACCAAAGACTAGCGGAGGAGAGACCCAGTACTTC; cdr3_aa: CASSPKTSGGETQYF
v_call: TRBV19; j_call: TRBJ2-2; clone_size: -; d_call: -; cdr3_nt: TGTGCCAGTAGTACGGCTAGCGAGGCCGGGGAGCTGTTTTTT; cdr3_aa: CASSTASEAGELFF
v_call: TRBV27; j_call: TRBJ1-6; clone_size: few; d_call: -; cdr3_nt: TGTGCCAGCACACCGGGGGGCCCAAATTCACCCCTCCACTTT; cdr3_aa: CASTPGGPNSPLHF
v_call: TRBV12-3/TRBV12-4; j_call: TRBJ1-2; clone_size: many; d_call: -; cdr3_nt: TGTGCCAGCAGGGCTCAAGGGGGGGGCTATGGCTACACCTTC; cdr3_aa: CASRAQGGGYGYTF
v_call: TRBV7-3; j_call: TRBJ2-1; clone_size: few; d_call: -; cdr3_nt: TGTGCCAGCAGCTTATTCCAGGGCAGCAATGAGCAGTTCTTC; cdr3_aa: CASSLFQGSNEQFF
v_call: TRBV9; j_call: TRBJ2-2; clone_size: many; d_call: -; cdr3_nt: TGTGCCAGCAGCGTAACCGTGTCGGACACCGGGGAGCTGTTTTTT; cdr3_aa: CASSVTVSDTGELFF
v_call: TRBV5-4; j_call: TRBJ2-2; clone_size: few; d_call: -; cdr3_nt: TGTGCCAGCAGCTTGGGACAGTTCGCGAACACCGGGGAGCTGTTTTTT; cdr3_aa: CASSLGQFANTGELFF
v_call: TRBV2; j_call: TRBJ2-5; clone_size: -; d_call: TRBD2; cdr3_nt: TGTGCCAGCGAAGGGACTAGCGGGAGCAAAGAGACCCAGTACTTC; cdr3_aa: CASEGTSGSKETQYF
v_call: TRBV6-6; j_call: TRBJ2-3; clone_size: -; d_call: -; cdr3_nt: TGTGCCAGCAGTTACTCGTTTACGAATACGCAGTATTTT; cdr3_aa: CASSYSFTNTQYF
v_call: TRBV30; j_call: TRBJ2-4; clone_size: many; d_call: TRBD2; cdr3_nt: TGTGCCTGGAGTAACGCGGCGGGAGGCATTCAGTACTTC; cdr3_aa: CAWSNAAGGIQYF
v_call: TRBV12-3/TRBV12-4; j_call: TRBJ2-7; clone_size: many; d_call: TRBD1; cdr3_nt: TGTGCCAGCAGTTTAGCGCACAGGGGGAGCGAGCAGTACTTC; cdr3_aa: CASSLAHRGSEQYF